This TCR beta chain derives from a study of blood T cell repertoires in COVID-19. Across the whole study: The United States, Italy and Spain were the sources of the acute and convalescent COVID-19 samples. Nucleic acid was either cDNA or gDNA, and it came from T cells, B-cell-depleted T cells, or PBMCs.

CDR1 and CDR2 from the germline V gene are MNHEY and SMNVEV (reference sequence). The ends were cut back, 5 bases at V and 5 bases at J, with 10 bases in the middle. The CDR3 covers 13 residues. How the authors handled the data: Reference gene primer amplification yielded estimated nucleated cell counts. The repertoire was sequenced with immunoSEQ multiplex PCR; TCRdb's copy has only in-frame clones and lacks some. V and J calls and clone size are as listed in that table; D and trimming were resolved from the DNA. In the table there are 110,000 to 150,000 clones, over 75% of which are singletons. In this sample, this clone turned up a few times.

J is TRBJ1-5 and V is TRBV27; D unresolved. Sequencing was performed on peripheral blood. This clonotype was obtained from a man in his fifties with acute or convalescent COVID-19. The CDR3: CASSLGRDQPQHF. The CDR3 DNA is TGTGCCAGCAGTCTGGGGAGGGATCAGCCCCAGCATTTT.